This T cell receptor beta chain was identified in a study of tumor-infiltrating lymphocytes in primary liver carcinoma. Study in general: The study reported T1-T3 N0M0 tumors spanning 4.2 to 10 cm. General study results and limits: CD4+ and CD8+ repertoires could not be compared in these unsorted bulk samples.

The germline CDR1 and CDR2 sequences are MNHEY and SMNVEV (reference sequence). This CDR3 spans 12 amino acids. With V trimmed by 11 bases and J by 7 bases, 6 bases remained unmatched. From around 500 ng of total RNA, TCR beta-specific cDNA was reverse-transcribed using a constant-region primer. Construction of TCR beta libraries relied on three successive nested multiplex PCR rounds employing slightly modified ARM-PCR. For about 11 cycles apiece, the opening two PCR rounds ran with TRBV1-TRBV30 forward primers and a C-beta reverse primer. TCRdb fed the multiplex PCR reads into MiXCR, producing one record per CDR3 protein. Of a few hundred thousand distinct CDR3 sequences listed, around three fifths are singletons. Comment on this clonotype: Antigen specificity is unknown.

Alongside blood RNA obtained from unsorted whole blood, germline DNA was also extracted. It was before surgery that four milliliters of peripheral blood were collected. This clonotype originated in a woman in her thirties with primary liver carcinoma and hepatitis B virus infection. The V gene is TRBV27, the J gene TRBJ2-2, with 8 bases fitting TRBD1. The sample taken for sequencing was peripheral blood. The CDR3 DNA reads TGTGCCGCCAGGGGGCTCAACGGGGAGCTGTTTTTT. Its protein is CAARGLNGELFF.